Listed below are T cell receptor beta chains from one sample, sequenced in a study of STAT5B mutations in CD4+ large granular lymphocyte leukemia. Libraries were prepared by immunoSEQ multiplex PCR; TCRdb keeps only in-frame clonotypes and omits some of them. The profile shows roughly 30,000 clones, 85% of them singletons. Source material: CD4+ T cells from blood buffy coats. Receptors originate from a human donor in good health. Each CDR3 is given with its conserved first and last residue. A D gene is named only where the DNA matches it firmly. A row's size may be missing; if present it is once, few, many or a size class.

d_call j_call v_call clone_size cdr3_aa cdr3_nt
TRBD1 TRBJ2-7 TRBV25-1 - CASSEFGTGKYEQYF TGTGCCAGCAGTGAATTCGGGACAGGAAAATACGAGCAGTACTTC
- TRBJ2-3 TRBV7-2 - CASSRIVGGGDTQYF TGTGCCAGCAGCCGGATTGTGGGAGGGGGAGATACGCAGTATTTT
- TRBJ1-5 TRBV28 - CASSRSNQPQHF TGTGCCAGCAGCCGGAGCAATCAGCCCCAGCATTTT
- TRBJ2-3 TRBV11-1 - CASSLAGTDTQYF TGTGCCAGCAGCTTGGCCGGCACAGATACGCAGTATTTT
TRBD1 TRBJ2-1 TRBV19 - CASSISWDRGHEQFF TGTGCCAGTAGTATATCGTGGGACAGGGGCCATGAGCAGTTCTTC
- TRBJ1-2 TRBV7-6 - CASSLAHGGDYGYTF TGTGCCAGCAGCTTAGCTCATGGGGGGGACTATGGCTACACCTTC
- TRBJ2-3 TRBV7-6 - CASSSQQGRGDTQYF TGTGCCAGCAGCTCGCAGCAGGGGCGGGGAGATACGCAGTATTTT
- TRBJ2-1 TRBV29-1 - CSVRRDNEQFF TGCAGCGTTCGCAGGGACAATGAGCAGTTCTTC
TRBD2 TRBJ2-3 TRBV18 - CASSPKLAETTDTQYF TGTGCCAGCTCACCCAAACTAGCGGAAACCACAGATACGCAGTATTTT
- TRBJ1-6 TRBV19 - CASRMDRTYNSPLHF TGTGCCAGTAGGATGGACCGGACCTATAATTCACCCCTCCACTTT
TRBD1 TRBJ2-7 TRBV6-1 - CATYTGGVYEQYF TGTGCCACCTACACAGGGGGCGTCTACGAGCAGTACTTC
TRBD2 TRBJ2-3 TRBV28 - CASSLLAGGADTQYF TGTGCCAGCAGTCTACTAGCGGGAGGGGCAGATACGCAGTATTTT
TRBD1 TRBJ1-4 TRBV27 - CASSTGTALNEKLFF TGTGCCAGCAGTACCGGGACAGCACTTAATGAAAAACTGTTTTTT
TRBD2 TRBJ2-7 TRBV11-2 - CASSLRREPHYEQYF TGTGCCAGCAGCTTACGGCGGGAGCCCCACTACGAGCAGTACTTC
- TRBJ1-2 TRBV6-5 - CASPPQGYTF TGTGCCAGCCCGCCCCAGGGCTACACCTTC
TRBD1 TRBJ1-2 TRBV2 - CASSGVTGSNGYTF TGTGCCAGCAGTGGGGTGACAGGGAGTAATGGCTACACCTTC
- TRBJ1-1 TRBV29-1 - CSVEKLTSQGTEAFF TGCAGCGTTGAAAAACTCACCTCACAGGGAACTGAAGCTTTCTTT
- TRBJ1-2 TRBV19 - CASSSGDRYGYTF TGTGCCAGTAGTTCCGGGGACCGCTATGGCTACACCTTC
TRBD2 TRBJ2-1 TRBV28 - CASSLEPGGKGQFF TGTGCCAGCAGTTTAGAACCGGGAGGGAAGGGGCAGTTCTTC
- TRBJ2-1 TRBV10-3 - CAISESTPSKGNEQFF TGTGCCATCAGTGAGTCGACCCCGAGTAAGGGCAATGAGCAGTTCTTC
- TRBJ1-4 TRBV5-1 - CASSLGPVNEKLFF TGCGCCAGCAGCTTAGGTCCAGTTAATGAAAAACTGTTTTTT
- TRBJ2-1 TRBV15 - CATSRDFTNSQGKNEQFF TGTGCCACCAGCAGAGATTTCACTAACTCCCAAGGAAAGAATGAGCAGTTCTTC
- TRBJ1-6 TRBV30 - CAWSDRDTTSSYNSPLHF TGTGCCTGGAGTGACAGAGACACAACGAGCTCCTATAATTCACCCCTCCACTTT
- TRBJ2-7 TRBV11-2 - CASSFSTGALYEQYF TGTGCCAGCAGCTTTTCTACCGGGGCCCTCTACGAGCAGTACTTC
- TRBJ2-7 TRBV2 - CASSEIGEASYEQYF TGTGCCAGCAGTGAAATCGGGGAGGCCTCCTACGAGCAGTACTTC
TRBD2 TRBJ2-5 TRBV10-3 once CAILPGLASHF TGTGCCATATTACCGGGACTAGCCTCGCACTTC
- TRBJ1-2 TRBV4-1 - CASSSNYGYTF TGCGCCAGCAGCTCCAACTATGGCTACACCTTC